These 8 T cell receptor beta chains share one sample of origin, sequenced in a study of T cell responses to AZD1222 COVID-19 vaccine. Clones were sequenced by immunoSEQ multiplex PCR, and TCRdb holds only the in-frame ones, with some missing. The sample contains about 180,000 clones, around nine tenths of which appear only once. Here the sequenced sample was peripheral blood, taken on day 0 of AZD1222 vaccination. These receptors were collected from an adult in good health.

This chain connects TRBV18 to TRBJ1-5, with D hard to call. The CDR3 sequence is 16 residues long. V was pared by 6 bases and J by 1 base, with 16 bases between. Germline values: CDR1 KGHSH, CDR2 LQKENI. CDR3 region: CASSNWPTGSNQPQHF. CDR3 DNA sequence: TGTGCCAGCTCCAACTGGCCGACGGGGAGCAATCAGCCCCAGCATTTT.

The V call is TRBV2, the J call TRBJ2-3, with D maybe TRBD2 (7 bases). Germline V gene sequence: CDR1 SNHLY, CDR2 FYNNEI. V lost 3 bases and J 2 bases, leaving 12 bases between the germline ends. CDR3 size: 15 residues. CDR3 protein: CASSDPRGATDTQYF. CDR3 nucleotides: TGTGCCAGCAGTGACCCCCGGGGGGCCACAGATACGCAGTATTTT.

In its sample, this clone was seen a few times. This chain connects TRBV11-2 to TRBJ1-2, with D possibly matching TRBD1 (6 bases). The CDR3 loop spans 13 amino acids. Trimming shortened V by 5 bases and J by 4 bases, and 11 bases separated the two germline ends. Germline V gene lookup returns CDR1 SGHAT and CDR2 FQNNGV. CDR3 sequence (DNA): TGTGCCAGCAGCCTAGGACAGCTCTATGGCTACACCTTC. This encodes CASSLGQLYGYTF.

V and J are TRBV5-4 and TRBJ2-2; the D gene is possibly TRBD1 (6 bases). Trimming pared 4 bases from V and 1 base from J, leaving 11 bases between. CDR1 is SGHNT, CDR2 YYREEE, per germline (reference sequence). This CDR3 comprises 15 residues. For the CDR3, the DNA is TGTGCCAGCAGCCATGACAGGATGAACACCGGGGAGCTGTTTTTT. Its translation is CASSHDRMNTGELFF. Looking up the rest from reference TRBV5-4 and TRBJ2-2 gives the full variable domain: ETGVTQSPTHLIKTRGQQVTLRCSSQSGHNTVSWYQQALGQGPQFIFQYYREEENGRGNFPPRFSGLQFPNYSSELNVNALELDDSALYLCASSHDRMNTGELFFGEGSRLTVL.

The chain is built from TRBV28 and TRBJ1-1; a possible D gene is TRBD1 (6 bases). The germline CDR1 and CDR2 sequences are MDHEN and SYDVKM. This CDR3 contains 18 residues. With 1 base removed from V and 4 bases from J, the gap between germline ends came to 22 bases. DNA for the CDR3: TGTGCCAGCAGTTTATCTCCTTACAGACAGGCAGGGGTCACTGAAGCTTTCTTT. It is translated as CASSLSPYRQAGVTEAFF. The full variable domain, with the rest looked up from reference TRBV28 and TRBJ1-1, is DVKVTQSSRYLVKRTGEKVFLECVQDMDHENMFWYRQDPGLGLRLIYFSYDVKMKEKGDIPEGYSVSREKKERFSLILESASTNQTSMYLCASSLSPYRQAGVTEAFFGQGTRLTVV.

This rearrangement joins TRBV7-3 to TRBJ1-2; D may be TRBD1 (6 bases). Germline CDR1 and CDR2: SGHTA and FQGTGA. The V end lost 3 bases, the J end lost 0 bases, and 11 bases lay between the germline ends. CDR3 length equals 15 residues. CDR3 nucleotides: TGTGCCAGCAGCTTGGAACCAGGGGCTAACTATGGCTACACCTTC. Translating gives CASSLEPGANYGYTF.

CDR3 in DNA: TGTGCCATCAGGGAGGGGACAGGGGGGAACTATGGCTACACCTTC. This codes for CAIREGTGGNYGYTF. The chain combines TRBV10-3 with TRBJ1-2; TRBD1 matches at 11 bases. Germline CDR1 is ENHRY and CDR2 is SYGVKD. V trimming: 6 bases; J trimming: 2 bases; junction bases outside the gene matches: 5. The CDR3 is made up of 15 amino acids.

The chain joins TRBV7-2 to TRBJ2-5, with 8 bases that match TRBD1. With 4 bases clipped from V and 4 bases from J, the junction kept 8 bases outside the gene matches. Germline lookup yields CDR1 SGHTA and CDR2 FQGNSA. The CDR3 contains 15 residues. CDR3 coding DNA: TGTGCCAGCAGCTCGGGACAGGTTCATGTAGAGACCCAGTACTTC. This sequence encodes CASSSGQVHVETQYF.